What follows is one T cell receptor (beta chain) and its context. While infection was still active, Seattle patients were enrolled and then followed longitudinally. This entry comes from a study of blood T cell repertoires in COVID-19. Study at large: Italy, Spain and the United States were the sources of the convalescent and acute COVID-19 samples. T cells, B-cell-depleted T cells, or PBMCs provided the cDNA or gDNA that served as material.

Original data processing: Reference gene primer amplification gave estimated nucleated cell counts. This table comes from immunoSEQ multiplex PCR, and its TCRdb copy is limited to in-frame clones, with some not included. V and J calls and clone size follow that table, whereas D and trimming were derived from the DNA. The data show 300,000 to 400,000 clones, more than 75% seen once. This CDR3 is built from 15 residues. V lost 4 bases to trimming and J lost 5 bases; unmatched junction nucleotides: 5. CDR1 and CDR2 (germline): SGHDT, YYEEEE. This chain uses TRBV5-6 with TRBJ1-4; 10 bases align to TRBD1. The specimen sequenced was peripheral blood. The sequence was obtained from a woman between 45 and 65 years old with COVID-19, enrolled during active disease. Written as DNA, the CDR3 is TGTGCCAGCAGCCTCTGGACAGGGGGGAATGAAAAACTGTTTTTT. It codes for CASSLWTGGNEKLFF.